These 16 T cell receptor beta chains came from one sample sequenced in a study of T-cell memory formation after mild COVID-19. TCRdb re-derived calls from the 5' RACE reads in MiXCR, one entry per CDR3 protein. This table holds 450,000 to 700,000 distinct CDR3 sequences, roughly 18% found once. The specimen was PBMCs or a T cell subset sorted from them (not recorded which). These receptor sequences come from an adult woman who had mild COVID-19 (a few samples of this study predate the infection). Cell type and time point are not known.

The rearrangement joins TRBV4-2 to TRBJ1-2; 10 nucleotides agree with TRBD1. The CDR3 is 15 residues long. The germline CDR1 and CDR2 sequences are LGHNA and YNFKEQ. The V segment lost 3 bases and the J segment 4 bases; nucleotides outside the gene matches: 5. The CDR3 here is CASSQQTGGTYGYTF. The CDR3 nucleotides are TGTGCCAGCAGCCAGCAGACAGGGGGCACCTATGGCTACACCTTC.

This clonotype was recorded a few times. The chain links TRBV5-1 to TRBJ1-2; D not resolved. The germline gives CDR1 SGHRS, CDR2 YFSETQ. The CDR3 is made up of 17 amino acids. Trimming took 0 bases from V and 8 from J, leaving 23 bases between them. CDR3 in DNA: TGCGCCAGCAGCTTGGCCTCTTTCTGGGCCTCACGACGGGGCTACACCTTC. Its protein is CASSLASFWASRRGYTF.

This clonotype turned up a few times. The chain couples TRBV12-3 or TRBV12-4 to TRBJ2-1; 10 nucleotides align to TRBD2. With V trimmed by 7 bases and J by 3 bases, 15 bases remained unmatched. The CDR3 has 18 residues. The DNA of the CDR3 is TGTGCCAGCACCTTAGGGTTAGCGGGAGGCACCTTCTACAATGAGCAGTTCTTC. Its translation: CASTLGLAGGTFYNEQFF.

The V gene is TRBV30, the J gene TRBJ2-3; 12 bases are shared with TRBD2. CDR3 size: 15 residues. Trimming cost V 2 bases and J 2 bases; bases outside gene matches: 2. The germline V gene has CDR1 GTSNPN and CDR2 SVGIG (reference sequence). Written as DNA, the CDR3 is TGTGCCTGGAGTACTAGCGGGAGGCCCACAGATACGCAGTATTTT. Its translation: CAWSTSGRPTDTQYF.

V and J are TRBV7-6 and TRBJ2-1, with D tentatively TRBD2 (5 bases). CDR3 size: 12 residues. Germline V gene data show CDR1 as SGHVS and CDR2 as FNYEAQ. Trimming took 2 bases from V and 8 from J, leaving 7 bases between them. The CDR3 coding sequence is TGTGCCAGCAGCTTAATCGGGGATGAGCAGTTCTTC. The encoded protein is CASSLIGDEQFF. Drawing the rest from reference TRBV7-6 and TRBJ2-1, the complete variable domain is GAGVSQSPRYKVTKRGQDVALRCDPISGHVSLYWYRQALGQGPEFLTYFNYEAQQDKSGLPNDRFSAERPEGSISTLTIQRTEQRDSAMYRCASSLIGDEQFFGPGTRLTVL.

This clonotype was seen a few times. The CDR3 DNA sequence: TGTGCCAGCAGTTTGTACGGACAGGGGGGTTACAATGAGCAGTTCTTC. This encodes CASSLYGQGGYNEQFF. The genes are TRBV12-3 or TRBV12-4 and TRBJ2-1; the match to TRBD1 covers 10 bases. V lost 3 bases to trimming and J lost 4 bases; unmatched junction nucleotides: 6. This CDR3 spans 16 amino acids.

The sample holds a few counts of this clonotype. The chain links TRBV30 to TRBJ2-5; 9 bases agree with TRBD2. Germline values: CDR1 GTSNPN, CDR2 SVGIG (reference sequence). The CDR3 totals 13 residues. J was trimmed by 5 bases and V by 1 base; bases with no gene match: 2. CDR3 nucleotide sequence: TGTGCCTGGAGTGGGCTAGCGGGGGAGACCCAGTACTTC. It translates to CAWSGLAGETQYF.

This chain joins TRBV4-3 and TRBJ2-7; D gene ambiguous. This CDR3 has 16 residues. Trimming left V 6 bases short and J 0 bases short, with 18 bases between. Germline V lookup: CDR1 LGHNA, CDR2 YSLEER. CDR3 region: CASRLSAYSSSYEQYF. CDR3 in DNA: TGCGCCAGCAGGCTCAGTGCATACTCGAGCTCCTACGAGCAGTACTTC.

The chain is built from TRBV4-2 and TRBJ2-1, with 11 bases that match TRBD1. The CDR3 is made up of 16 amino acids. V lost 3 bases, J lost 8 bases, and 9 bases stayed unmatched. Germline CDR1 LGHNA, CDR2 YNFKEQ. The CDR3 loop is CASSQETGQGDHEQFF. Here the CDR3 DNA reads TGTGCCAGCAGCCAGGAGACGGGACAGGGGGACCATGAGCAGTTCTTC.

This clonotype was detected only a few times. CDR3 DNA: TGTGCCAGCAGTTTAGGAGAGAACATTCAGTACTTC. Residues: CASSLGENIQYF. This chain links TRBV12-3 or TRBV12-4 with TRBJ2-4; D not certain. CDR3 length: 12 amino acids. V lost 1 base, J lost 7 bases, and 5 bases lay in between.

The gene calls are TRBV25-1 and TRBJ2-3; a possible D gene is TRBD1 (7 bases). Trimming pared 3 bases from V and 4 bases from J, leaving 14 bases between. The CDR3 is made up of 15 amino acids. CDR1 and CDR2 (germline): MGHDK, SYGVNS. The CDR3 loop is CASSEAGQKADTQYF. The CDR3 DNA follows: TGTGCCAGCAGTGAGGCGGGACAGAAGGCAGATACGCAGTATTTT. The full variable domain, with the rest looked up from reference TRBV25-1 and TRBJ2-3, is EADIYQTPRYLVIGTGKKITLECSQTMGHDKMYWYQQDPGMELHLIHYSYGVNSTEKGDLSSESTVSRIRTEHFPLTLESARPSHTSQYLCASSEAGQKADTQYFGPGTRLTVL.

This clonotype has only a few counts. This rearrangement joins TRBV12-3 or TRBV12-4 to TRBJ2-1; 12 bases are shared with TRBD2. CDR3 length: 17 residues. J lost 9 bases, V lost 7 bases, and 16 bases had no gene match. CDR3 sequence: CASTPTSGGPRVVEQFF. The CDR3 DNA follows: TGTGCCAGCACCCCGACTAGCGGGGGCCCCCGGGTGGTTGAGCAGTTCTTC.

About this clonotype: Germline and junction disagree at one end, which may indicate a read error. This sequence joins TRBV5-5 and TRBJ1-3, with TRBD1 matching over 8 bases. The CDR3 length is 14 residues. Germline loops: CDR1 SGHKS, CDR2 YYEKEE (reference sequence). CDR3 DNA sequence: TGTGCCAGCAGCCACCCGGGACAGGCTTCGACCGAGGATTTT. It yields the protein CASSHPGQASTEDF.

At least ten counts were recorded for this clonotype. This CDR3 reads CASSFELPTGELFF. The CDR3 DNA is TGCGCCAGCAGCTTTGAACTCCCCACCGGGGAGCTGTTTTTT. The rearrangement links TRBV5-1 to TRBJ2-2, with unresolved D. Deletions cut 2 bases from V and 4 bases from J, with 9 bases between. Germline V gene lookup returns CDR1 SGHRS and CDR2 YFSETQ. The CDR3 is made up of 14 amino acids.

This clonotype was observed a handful of times. The genes are TRBV11-2 and TRBJ2-1, with TRBD1 matching over 7 bases. The ends lost 3 bases at V and 8 bases at J; junction bases unmatched: 4. Looked up from germline, CDR1 is SGHAT and CDR2 is FQNNGV. This CDR3 region has 13 residues. The CDR3 loop reads CASSFGQVHEQFF. For the CDR3, the DNA is TGTGCCAGCAGCTTTGGACAGGTACATGAGCAGTTCTTC.

The gene calls are TRBV5-1 and TRBJ2-7; D perhaps matches TRBD1 (6 bases). The CDR3 has 15 amino acids. CDR1 is SGHRS and CDR2 is YFSETQ in the germline V gene. V was cut by 2 bases and J by 2 bases, with 14 bases left in between. CDR3 in DNA: TGCGCCAGCAGCTTCGGAGAGGGGGAGACCTACGAGCAGTACTTC. The encoded protein is CASSFGEGETYEQYF.